Listed below are T cell receptor beta chains from one sample, sequenced in a study of early T cells in non-severe SARS-CoV-2 infection. MiXCR, applied by TCRdb to the 5' RACE reads, yields one record per CDR3 protein. This sample has under 85,000 distinct CDR3 sequences; less than 15% occur once, and the top ten carry 4.5% to 6.5%. Sequencing input: whole blood. The receptors stem from an adult who was a healthcare worker with PCR-confirmed SARS-CoV-2 infection or an uninfected control (not recorded which). Each CDR3 is given with its conserved first and last residue. The order of the fields is clone size, J gene, D gene, V gene, CDR3 DNA, CDR3 protein. D genes are given only for firm matches. Part of the rows lack a size; the others show once, few, many or a class for expanded clones.

abundance: .
j_gene: TRBJ1-1
d_gene: .
v_gene: TRBV5-1
CDR3nt: TGCGCCAGCAGCTTGTCGGGCGCCACTGAAGCTTTCTTT
CDR3aa: CASSLSGATEAFF

abundance: few
j_gene: TRBJ2-7
d_gene: TRBD2
v_gene: TRBV5-4
CDR3nt: TGTGCCAGCAGCCCCCGCGGGGGTCACTACGAGCAGTACTTC
CDR3aa: CASSPRGGHYEQYF

abundance: many
j_gene: TRBJ2-3
d_gene: TRBD1
v_gene: TRBV4-1
CDR3nt: TGCGCCAGCAGCCAAGACGGGACAGGGACCCCAGATACGCAGTATTTT
CDR3aa: CASSQDGTGTPDTQYF

abundance: few
j_gene: TRBJ1-2
d_gene: .
v_gene: TRBV9
CDR3nt: TGTGCCAGCAGCGTAGACAACGACTATGGCTACACCTTC
CDR3aa: CASSVDNDYGYTF

abundance: few
j_gene: TRBJ1-3
d_gene: .
v_gene: TRBV18
CDR3nt: TGTGCCAGCTCATCAAACTCTGGAAACACCATATATTTT
CDR3aa: CASSSNSGNTIYF

abundance: .
j_gene: TRBJ1-1
d_gene: .
v_gene: TRBV7-9
CDR3nt: TGTGCCAGCAGCCTCTCACAGGGTAGCTCTGAAGCTTTCTTT
CDR3aa: CASSLSQGSSEAFF

abundance: .
j_gene: TRBJ2-7
d_gene: TRBD1
v_gene: TRBV27
CDR3nt: TGTGCCTCCAAGGGAGACAGGGTATCCTACGAGCAGTACTTC
CDR3aa: CASKGDRVSYEQYF

abundance: few
j_gene: TRBJ2-6
d_gene: TRBD2
v_gene: TRBV3-1
CDR3nt: TGTGCCAGCAGCCAAGATCTTCCGGCGGGGGCTGGGGCCAACGTCCTGACTTTC
CDR3aa: CASSQDLPAGAGANVLTF

abundance: .
j_gene: TRBJ1-3
d_gene: TRBD1
v_gene: TRBV18
CDR3nt: TGTGCCAGCTCACCATTGTCGGGACAGAAATCTGGAAACACCATATATTTT
CDR3aa: CASSPLSGQKSGNTIYF

abundance: few
j_gene: TRBJ1-5
d_gene: TRBD1
v_gene: TRBV28
CDR3nt: TGTGCCAGCAAGGACAGGCAGGGTCAGCCCCAGCATTTT
CDR3aa: CASKDRQGQPQHF

abundance: few
j_gene: TRBJ2-1
d_gene: .
v_gene: TRBV12-3/TRBV12-4
CDR3nt: TGTGCCAGCAGTTTAGGCAGCAATGAGCAGTTCTTC
CDR3aa: CASSLGSNEQFF

abundance: few
j_gene: TRBJ2-2
d_gene: .
v_gene: TRBV11-1
CDR3nt: TGTGCCAGCAGCATTACAGGGATTGCCGGGGAGCTGTTTTTT
CDR3aa: CASSITGIAGELFF

abundance: many
j_gene: TRBJ2-5
d_gene: TRBD1
v_gene: TRBV11-2
CDR3nt: TGTGCCAGCAGCTTAGGGGACAGGGGTAACCAAGAGACCCAGTACTTC
CDR3aa: CASSLGDRGNQETQYF

abundance: few
j_gene: TRBJ2-7
d_gene: .
v_gene: TRBV18
CDR3nt: TGTGCCAGCTCACCACACTCCCTGGGATCCTACGAGCAGTACTTC
CDR3aa: CASSPHSLGSYEQYF

abundance: few
j_gene: TRBJ2-1
d_gene: .
v_gene: TRBV20-1
CDR3nt: TGCAGTGCTACCCCGGGACTCAACTACAATGAGCAGTTCTTC
CDR3aa: CSATPGLNYNEQFF

abundance: few
j_gene: TRBJ1-1
d_gene: .
v_gene: TRBV20-1
CDR3nt: TGCAGTGCTAGACGGGGGGACACTGAAGCTTTCTTT
CDR3aa: CSARRGDTEAFF

abundance: .
j_gene: TRBJ2-7
d_gene: TRBD2
v_gene: TRBV4-2
CDR3nt: TGTGCCAGCAGCAAAGGACGACTAGCGTACGAGCAGTACTTC
CDR3aa: CASSKGRLAYEQYF

abundance: many
j_gene: TRBJ1-6
d_gene: .
v_gene: TRBV3-1
CDR3nt: TGTGCCAGCAGCCAGGAACGTAATTCACCCCTCCACTTT
CDR3aa: CASSQERNSPLHF

abundance: few
j_gene: TRBJ1-1
d_gene: .
v_gene: TRBV4-3
CDR3nt: TGCGCCAGCAGCCAAGAACCACAGGGTGGGTCTGAAGCTTTCTTT
CDR3aa: CASSQEPQGGSEAFF

abundance: many
j_gene: TRBJ2-3
d_gene: .
v_gene: TRBV15
CDR3nt: TGTGCCACCAGCAGGGACGCTCCGGGGTTCGGGACGGATACGCAGTATTTT
CDR3aa: CATSRDAPGFGTDTQYF

abundance: .
j_gene: TRBJ1-3
d_gene: .
v_gene: TRBV10-3
CDR3nt: TGTGCCATCAGTGAGCGGGGCGTCTCTGGAAACACCATATATTTT
CDR3aa: CAISERGVSGNTIYF

abundance: .
j_gene: TRBJ2-7
d_gene: .
v_gene: TRBV2
CDR3nt: TGTGCCAGCAGTGTGAGCGGGCTGGGCTACGAGCAGTACTTC
CDR3aa: CASSVSGLGYEQYF

abundance: medium-sized
j_gene: TRBJ2-7
d_gene: TRBD1
v_gene: TRBV18
CDR3nt: TGTGCCAGCTCACCACTTATCAGTACAGGGGGCGAGCAGTACTTC
CDR3aa: CASSPLISTGGEQYF

abundance: .
j_gene: TRBJ1-1
d_gene: .
v_gene: TRBV2
CDR3nt: TGTGCCAGCAGTCCGGGTCCCCACACTGAAGCTTTCTTT
CDR3aa: CASSPGPHTEAFF

abundance: many
j_gene: TRBJ1-6
d_gene: .
v_gene: TRBV18
CDR3nt: TGTGCCAGCTTTGCCGAGAGCTCCTATAATTCACCCCTCCACTTT
CDR3aa: CASFAESSYNSPLHF